The source of this TCR beta chain is a study of immune evolution from preneoplasia to lung adenocarcinoma. For the study at large: HLA loss of heterozygosity: 7% AIS, about 14% MIA, approximately 31% ADC, none AAH.

A word on this clone: Antigen unknown.

Some clones are missing from TCRdb's copy, which holds only in-frame ones; the method was immunoSEQ multiplex PCR. The sample holds more than 8,000 clones, 80% seen once. The study, taken as a whole, reports: Highest clonality occurred in KRAS-mutant, not EGFR-mutant or double wild-type, nodules.

In germline, CDR1 is GTSNPN, CDR2 SVGIG (reference sequence). The CDR3 has 17 amino acids. Trimming pared 0 bases from V and 3 bases from J, leaving 21 bases between. The TCR originated in an older person with lung adenocarcinoma. Some clones in this sample may be carry-over from other donors' samples. The material sequenced was FFPE minimally invasive lung adenocarcinoma tissue. The chain combines TRBV30 with TRBJ2-7, with no clear D. In DNA, the CDR3 is TGTGCCTGGAGTGTATCAAGTGGGCTCTCGAGGCTCTACGAGCAGTACTTC. Amino acid sequence: CAWSVSSGLSRLYEQYF.